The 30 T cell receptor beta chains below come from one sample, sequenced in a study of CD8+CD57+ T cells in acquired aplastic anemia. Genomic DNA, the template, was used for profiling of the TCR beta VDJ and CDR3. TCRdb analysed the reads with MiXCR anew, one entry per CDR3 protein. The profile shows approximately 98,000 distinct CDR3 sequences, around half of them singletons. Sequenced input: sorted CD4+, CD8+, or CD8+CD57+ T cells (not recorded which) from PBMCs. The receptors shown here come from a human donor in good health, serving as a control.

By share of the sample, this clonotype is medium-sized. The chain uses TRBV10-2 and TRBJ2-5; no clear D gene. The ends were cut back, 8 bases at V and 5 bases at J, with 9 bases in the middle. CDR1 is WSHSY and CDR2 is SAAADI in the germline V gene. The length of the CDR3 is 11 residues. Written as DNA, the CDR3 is TGCGCCAGCGGGGAAGGGGAGACCCAGTACTTC. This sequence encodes CASGEGETQYF.

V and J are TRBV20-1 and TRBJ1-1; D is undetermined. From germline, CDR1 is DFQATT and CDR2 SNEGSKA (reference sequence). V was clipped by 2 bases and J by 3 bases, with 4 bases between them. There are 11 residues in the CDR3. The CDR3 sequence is CSARLHTEAFF. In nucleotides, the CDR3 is TGCAGTGCTAGACTGCACACTGAAGCTTTCTTT.

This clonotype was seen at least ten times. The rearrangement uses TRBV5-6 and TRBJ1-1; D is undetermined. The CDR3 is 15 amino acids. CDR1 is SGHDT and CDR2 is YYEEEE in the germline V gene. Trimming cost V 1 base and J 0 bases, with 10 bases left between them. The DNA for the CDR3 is TGTGCCAGCAGCTTGATGGGAATGTTGAACACTGAAGCTTTCTTT. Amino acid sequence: CASSLMGMLNTEAFF.

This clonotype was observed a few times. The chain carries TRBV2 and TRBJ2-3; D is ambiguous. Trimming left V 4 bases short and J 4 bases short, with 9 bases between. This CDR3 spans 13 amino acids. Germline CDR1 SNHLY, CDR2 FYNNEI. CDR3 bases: TGTGCCAGCAGTGTCACAGATTCAGATACGCAGTATTTT. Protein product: CASSVTDSDTQYF.

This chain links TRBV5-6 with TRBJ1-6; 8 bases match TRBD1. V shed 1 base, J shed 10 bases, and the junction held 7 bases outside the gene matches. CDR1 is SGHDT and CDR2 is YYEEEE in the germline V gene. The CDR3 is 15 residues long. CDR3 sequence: CASSLMTGAYSPLHF. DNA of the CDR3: TGTGCCAGCAGCTTGATGACAGGGGCATACTCACCCCTCCACTTT.

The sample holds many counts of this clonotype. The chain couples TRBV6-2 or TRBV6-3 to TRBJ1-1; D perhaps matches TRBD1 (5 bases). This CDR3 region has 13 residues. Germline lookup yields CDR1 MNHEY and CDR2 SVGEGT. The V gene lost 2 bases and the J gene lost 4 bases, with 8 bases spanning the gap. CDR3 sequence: CASSYRGSTEAFF. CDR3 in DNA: TGTGCCAGCAGTTACAGGGGCAGCACTGAAGCTTTCTTT.

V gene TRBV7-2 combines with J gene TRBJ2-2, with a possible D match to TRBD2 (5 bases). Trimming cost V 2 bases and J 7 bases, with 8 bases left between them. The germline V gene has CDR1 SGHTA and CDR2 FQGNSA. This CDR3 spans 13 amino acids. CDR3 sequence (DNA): TGTGCCAGCAGCTTATCGGGATTCGGGGAGCTGTTTTTT. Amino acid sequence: CASSLSGFGELFF.

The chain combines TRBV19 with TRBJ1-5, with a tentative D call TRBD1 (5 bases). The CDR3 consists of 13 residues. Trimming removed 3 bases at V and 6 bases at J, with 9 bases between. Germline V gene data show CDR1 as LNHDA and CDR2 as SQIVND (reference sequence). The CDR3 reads CASSIGDSQPQHF. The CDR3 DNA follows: TGTGCCAGTAGTATCGGAGACAGTCAGCCCCAGCATTTT.

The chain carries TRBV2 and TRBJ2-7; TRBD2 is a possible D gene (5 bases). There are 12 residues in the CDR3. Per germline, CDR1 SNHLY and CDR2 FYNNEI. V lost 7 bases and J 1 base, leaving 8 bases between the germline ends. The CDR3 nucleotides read TGTGCCAGCAAGTCGGGATCCTACGAGCAGTACTTC. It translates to CASKSGSYEQYF.

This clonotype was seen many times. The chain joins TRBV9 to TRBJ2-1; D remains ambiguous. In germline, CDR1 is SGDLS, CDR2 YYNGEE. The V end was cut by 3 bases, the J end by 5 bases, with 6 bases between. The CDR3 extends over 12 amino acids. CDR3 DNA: TGTGCCAGCAGCGCCAGTGACAATGAGCAGTTCTTC. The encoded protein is CASSASDNEQFF.

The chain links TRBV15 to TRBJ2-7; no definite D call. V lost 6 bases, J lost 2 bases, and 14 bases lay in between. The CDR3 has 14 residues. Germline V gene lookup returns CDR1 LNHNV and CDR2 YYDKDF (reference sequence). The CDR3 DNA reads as TGTGCCACCAGTCGGTCGGCTCATACCTACGAGCAGTACTTC. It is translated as CATSRSAHTYEQYF. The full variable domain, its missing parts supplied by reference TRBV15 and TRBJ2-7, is DAMVIQNPRYQVTQFGKPVTLSCSQTLNHNVMYWYQQKSSQAPKLLFHYYDKDFNNEADTPDNFQSRRPNTSFCFLDIRSPGLGDTAMYLCATSRSAHTYEQYFGPGTRLTVT.

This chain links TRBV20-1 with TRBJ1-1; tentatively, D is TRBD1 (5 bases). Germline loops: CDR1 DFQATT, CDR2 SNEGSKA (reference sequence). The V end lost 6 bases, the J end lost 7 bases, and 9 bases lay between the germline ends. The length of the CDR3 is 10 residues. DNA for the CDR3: TGCAGTGCAGGGGACGGTGAAGCTTTCTTT. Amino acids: CSAGDGEAFF.

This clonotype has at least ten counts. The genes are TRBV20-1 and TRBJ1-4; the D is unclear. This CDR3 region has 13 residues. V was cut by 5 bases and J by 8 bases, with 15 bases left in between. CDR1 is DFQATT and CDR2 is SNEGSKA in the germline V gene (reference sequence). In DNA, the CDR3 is TGCAGTGCTGCCCGGAACCTGGGGGAAAAACTGTTTTTT. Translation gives CSAARNLGEKLFF.

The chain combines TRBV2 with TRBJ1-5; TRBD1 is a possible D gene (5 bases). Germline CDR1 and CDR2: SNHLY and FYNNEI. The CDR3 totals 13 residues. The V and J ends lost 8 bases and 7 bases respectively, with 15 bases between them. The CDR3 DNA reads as TGTGCCAGCCACTACCAAGGGGACCAGCCCCAGCATTTT. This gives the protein CASHYQGDQPQHF.

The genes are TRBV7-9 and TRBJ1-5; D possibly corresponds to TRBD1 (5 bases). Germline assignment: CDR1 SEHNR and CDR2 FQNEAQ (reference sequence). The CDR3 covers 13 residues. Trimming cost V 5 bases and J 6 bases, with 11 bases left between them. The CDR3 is CASSPRDGQPQHF. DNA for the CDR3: TGTGCCAGCAGCCCGAGGGACGGTCAGCCCCAGCATTTT.

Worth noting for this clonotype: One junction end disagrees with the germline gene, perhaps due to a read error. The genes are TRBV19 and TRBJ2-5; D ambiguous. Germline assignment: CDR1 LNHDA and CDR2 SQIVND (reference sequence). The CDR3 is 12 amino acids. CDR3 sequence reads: CAGSIGYETQYF. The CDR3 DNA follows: TGTGCCGGTAGTATAGGGTACGAGACCCAGTACTTC.

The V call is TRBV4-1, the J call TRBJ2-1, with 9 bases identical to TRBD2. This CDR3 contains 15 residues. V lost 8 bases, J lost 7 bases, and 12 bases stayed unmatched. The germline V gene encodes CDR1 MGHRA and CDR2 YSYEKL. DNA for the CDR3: TGCGCCAGCGGCCCGCGGGGGGGGCCGAAGAATGAGCAGTTCTTC. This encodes CASGPRGGPKNEQFF.

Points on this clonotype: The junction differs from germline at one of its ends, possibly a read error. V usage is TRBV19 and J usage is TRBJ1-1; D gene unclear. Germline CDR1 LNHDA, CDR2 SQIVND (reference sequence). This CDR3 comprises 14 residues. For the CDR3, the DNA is TGTGCCAGTAGTATTAGTTCAGCGAGCACTGAGGCTTTCTTT. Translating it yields CASSISSASTEAFF.

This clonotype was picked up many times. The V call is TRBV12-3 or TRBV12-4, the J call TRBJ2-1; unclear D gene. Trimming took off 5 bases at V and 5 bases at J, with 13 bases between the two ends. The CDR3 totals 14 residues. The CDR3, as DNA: TGTGCCAGCAGTCCCACCGGTGCGGACAATGAGCAGTTCTTC. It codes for CASSPTGADNEQFF.

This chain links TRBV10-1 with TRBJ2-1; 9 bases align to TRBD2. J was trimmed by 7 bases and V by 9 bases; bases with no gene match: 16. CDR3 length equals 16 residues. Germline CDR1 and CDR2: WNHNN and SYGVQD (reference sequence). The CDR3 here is CASQASGISSGNEQFF. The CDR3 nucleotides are TGCGCCAGTCAGGCTAGCGGGATTTCAAGTGGTAATGAGCAGTTCTTC.

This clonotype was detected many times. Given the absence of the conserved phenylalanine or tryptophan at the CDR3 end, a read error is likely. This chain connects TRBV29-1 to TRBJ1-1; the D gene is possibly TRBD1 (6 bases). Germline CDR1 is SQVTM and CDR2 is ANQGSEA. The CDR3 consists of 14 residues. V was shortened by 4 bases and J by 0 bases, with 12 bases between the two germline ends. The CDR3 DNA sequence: TGCAGCGTTGTAGAAGGGGACATGAACACTGAAGCTTTCTCT. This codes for CSVVEGDMNTEAFS.

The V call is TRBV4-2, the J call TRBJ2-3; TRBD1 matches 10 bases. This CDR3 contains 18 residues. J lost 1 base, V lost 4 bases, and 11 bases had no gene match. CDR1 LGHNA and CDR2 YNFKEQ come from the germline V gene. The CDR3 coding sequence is TGTGCCAGCAGCCCCGGGGGGACAGGGGCAGAAGGCACAGATACGCAGTATTTT. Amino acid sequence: CASSPGGTGAEGTDTQYF.

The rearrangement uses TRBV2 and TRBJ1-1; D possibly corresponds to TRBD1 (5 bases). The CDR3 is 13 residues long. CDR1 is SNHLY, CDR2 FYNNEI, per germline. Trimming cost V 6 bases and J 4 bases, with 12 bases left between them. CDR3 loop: CASRRGGGTEAFF. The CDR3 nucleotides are TGTGCCAGCAGGAGGGGTGGGGGCACTGAAGCTTTCTTT.

The CDR3 loop is CASSSPDKETQYF. The CDR3 DNA reads as TGTGCCAGCAGCTCCCCAGACAAAGAGACCCAGTACTTC. The gene calls are TRBV7-9 and TRBJ2-5; D gene uncertain. The germline V gene has CDR1 SEHNR and CDR2 FQNEAQ (reference sequence). The CDR3 consists of 13 residues. The V end lost 4 bases, the J end lost 3 bases, and 9 bases lay between the germline ends. The full variable domain, its missing parts supplied by reference TRBV7-9 and TRBJ2-5, is DTGVSQNPRHKITKRGQNVTFRCDPISEHNRLYWYRQTLGQGPEFLTYFQNEAQLEKSRLLSDRFSAERPKGSFSTLEIQRTEQGDSAMYLCASSSPDKETQYFGPGTRLLVL.

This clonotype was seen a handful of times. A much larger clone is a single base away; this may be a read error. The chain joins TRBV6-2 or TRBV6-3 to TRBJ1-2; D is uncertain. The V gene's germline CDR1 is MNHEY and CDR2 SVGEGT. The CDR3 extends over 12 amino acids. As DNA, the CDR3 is TGTGCCAGCAGGCACAGTCTTTATGGCAACACCTTC. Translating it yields CASRHSLYGNTF.

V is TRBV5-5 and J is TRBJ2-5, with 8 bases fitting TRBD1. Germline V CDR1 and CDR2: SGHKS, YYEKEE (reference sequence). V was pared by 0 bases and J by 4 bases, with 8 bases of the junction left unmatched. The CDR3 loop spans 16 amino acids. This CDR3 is CASSLVGRGRGETQYF. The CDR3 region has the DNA TGTGCCAGCAGCTTGGTGGGCAGGGGGCGCGGAGAGACCCAGTACTTC.

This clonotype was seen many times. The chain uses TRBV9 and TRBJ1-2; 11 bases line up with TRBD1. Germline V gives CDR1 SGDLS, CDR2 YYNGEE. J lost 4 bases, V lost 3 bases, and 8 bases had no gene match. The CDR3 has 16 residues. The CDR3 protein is CASSGPGQGGSYGYTF. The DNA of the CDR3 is TGTGCCAGCAGCGGGCCGGGACAGGGGGGCTCCTATGGCTACACCTTC.

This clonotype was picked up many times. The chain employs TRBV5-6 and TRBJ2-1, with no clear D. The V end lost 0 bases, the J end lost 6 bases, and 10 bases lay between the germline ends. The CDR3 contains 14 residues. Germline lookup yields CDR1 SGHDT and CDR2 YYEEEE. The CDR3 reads CASSLDLVGNEQFF. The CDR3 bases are TGTGCCAGCAGCTTGGACCTTGTGGGCAATGAGCAGTTCTTC.

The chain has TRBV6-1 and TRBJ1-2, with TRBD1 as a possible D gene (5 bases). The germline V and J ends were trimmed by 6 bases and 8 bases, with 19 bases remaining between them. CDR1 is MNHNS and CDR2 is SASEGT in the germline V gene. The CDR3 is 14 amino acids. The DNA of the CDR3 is TGTGCCAGCAGACCGAATCAGGGCCAATACGGCTACACCTTC. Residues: CASRPNQGQYGYTF.

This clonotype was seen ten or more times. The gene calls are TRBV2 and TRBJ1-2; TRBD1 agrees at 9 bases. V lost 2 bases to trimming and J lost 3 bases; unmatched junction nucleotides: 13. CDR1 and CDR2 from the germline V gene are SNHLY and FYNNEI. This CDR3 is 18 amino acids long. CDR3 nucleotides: TGTGCCAGCAGTGAAAGTGTCTGGACAGGGGCAGTCGACTATGGCTACACCTTC. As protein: CASSESVWTGAVDYGYTF.